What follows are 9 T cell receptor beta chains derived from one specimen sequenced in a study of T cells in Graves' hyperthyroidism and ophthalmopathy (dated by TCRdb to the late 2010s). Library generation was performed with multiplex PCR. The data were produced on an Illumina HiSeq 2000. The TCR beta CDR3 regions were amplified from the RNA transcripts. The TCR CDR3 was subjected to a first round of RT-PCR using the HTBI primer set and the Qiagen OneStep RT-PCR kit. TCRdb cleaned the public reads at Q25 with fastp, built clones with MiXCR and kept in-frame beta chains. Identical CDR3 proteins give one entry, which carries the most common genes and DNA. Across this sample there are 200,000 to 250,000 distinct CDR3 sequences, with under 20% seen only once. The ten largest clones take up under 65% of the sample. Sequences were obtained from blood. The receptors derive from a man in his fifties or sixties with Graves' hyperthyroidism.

DNA for the CDR3: TGTGCCAGCAGCCACTTTCGGGGGACAACTAATGAAAAACTGTTTTTT. Its protein is CASSHFRGTTNEKLFF. The chain has TRBV3-1 and TRBJ1-4, with D possibly matching TRBD1 (5 bases). Germline V CDR1 and CDR2: LGHDT, YNNKEL (reference sequence). V dropped 3 bases and J dropped 0 bases, with 11 bases sitting between them. The CDR3 sequence is 16 residues long.

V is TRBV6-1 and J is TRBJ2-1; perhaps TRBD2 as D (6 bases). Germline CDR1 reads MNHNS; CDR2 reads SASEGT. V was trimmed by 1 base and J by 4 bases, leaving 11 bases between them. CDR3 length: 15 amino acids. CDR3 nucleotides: TGTGCCAGCAGTGAAGATAGCGGAGCTTACAATGAGCAGTTCTTC. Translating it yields CASSEDSGAYNEQFF.

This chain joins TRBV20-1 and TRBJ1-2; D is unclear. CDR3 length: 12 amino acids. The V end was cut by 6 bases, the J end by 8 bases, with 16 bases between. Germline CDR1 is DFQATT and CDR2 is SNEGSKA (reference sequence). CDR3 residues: CSASSGSGGYTF. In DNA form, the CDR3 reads TGCAGTGCCTCCTCGGGCTCGGGGGGCTACACCTTC.

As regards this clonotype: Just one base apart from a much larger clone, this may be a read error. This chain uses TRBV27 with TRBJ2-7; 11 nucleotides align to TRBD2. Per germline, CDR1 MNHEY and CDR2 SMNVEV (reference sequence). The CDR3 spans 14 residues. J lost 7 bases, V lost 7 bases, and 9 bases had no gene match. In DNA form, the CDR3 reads TGTGCCAGCAACGGACTAGCGGGTCGGGATGAGCAGTACTTC. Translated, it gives CASNGLAGRDEQYF.

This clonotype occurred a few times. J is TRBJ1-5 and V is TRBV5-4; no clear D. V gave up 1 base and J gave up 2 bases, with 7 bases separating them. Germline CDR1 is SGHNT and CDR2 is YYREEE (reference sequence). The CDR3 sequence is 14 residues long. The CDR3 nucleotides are TGTGCCAGCAGCTTGAATGGGGGCAATCAGCCCCAGCATTTT. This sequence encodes CASSLNGGNQPQHF.

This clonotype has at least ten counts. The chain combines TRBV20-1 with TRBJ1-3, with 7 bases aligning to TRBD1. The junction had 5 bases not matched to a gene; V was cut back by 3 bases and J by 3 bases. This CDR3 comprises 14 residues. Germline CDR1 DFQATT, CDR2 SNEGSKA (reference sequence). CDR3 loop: CSARDDRVGNTIYF. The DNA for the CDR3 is TGCAGTGCTAGGGACGACAGGGTTGGAAACACCATATATTTT.

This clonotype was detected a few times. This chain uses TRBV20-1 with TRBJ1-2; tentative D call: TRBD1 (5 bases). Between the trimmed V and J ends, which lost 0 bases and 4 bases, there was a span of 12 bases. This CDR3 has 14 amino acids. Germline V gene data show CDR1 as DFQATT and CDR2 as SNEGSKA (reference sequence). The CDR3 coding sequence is TGCAGTGCTAGAGATCCGTCGGGGGGCTATGGCTACACCTTC. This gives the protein CSARDPSGGYGYTF.

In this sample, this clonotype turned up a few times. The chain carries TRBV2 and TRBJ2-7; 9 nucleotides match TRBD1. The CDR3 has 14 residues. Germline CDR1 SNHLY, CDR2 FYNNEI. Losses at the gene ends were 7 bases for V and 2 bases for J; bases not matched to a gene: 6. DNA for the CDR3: TGTGCCAGCACCTGGACAGGGGTTACCTACGAGCAGTACTTC. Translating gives CASTWTGVTYEQYF.

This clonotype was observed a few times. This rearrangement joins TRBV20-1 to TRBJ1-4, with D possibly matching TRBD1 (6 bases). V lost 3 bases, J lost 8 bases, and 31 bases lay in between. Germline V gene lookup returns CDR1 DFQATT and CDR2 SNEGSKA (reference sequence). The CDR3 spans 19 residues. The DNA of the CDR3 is TGCAGTGCTAGCTGGCTGGCCCCCCTAGGGACGTACAGGGCGGAAAAACTGTTTTTT. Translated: CSASWLAPLGTYRAEKLFF.